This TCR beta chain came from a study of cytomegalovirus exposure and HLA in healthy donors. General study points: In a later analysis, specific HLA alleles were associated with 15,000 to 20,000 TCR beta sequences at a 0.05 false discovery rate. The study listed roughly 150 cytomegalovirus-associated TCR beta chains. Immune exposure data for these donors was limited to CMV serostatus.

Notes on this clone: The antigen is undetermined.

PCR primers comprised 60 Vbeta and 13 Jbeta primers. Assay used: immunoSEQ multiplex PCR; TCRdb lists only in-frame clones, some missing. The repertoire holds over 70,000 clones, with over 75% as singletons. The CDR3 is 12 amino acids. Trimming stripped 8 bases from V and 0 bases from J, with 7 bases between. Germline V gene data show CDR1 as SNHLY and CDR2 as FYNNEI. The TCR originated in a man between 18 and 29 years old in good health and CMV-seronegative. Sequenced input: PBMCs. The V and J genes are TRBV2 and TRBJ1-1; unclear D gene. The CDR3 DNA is TGTGCCAGCGTCCTAGTGAACACTGAAGCTTTCTTT. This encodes CASVLVNTEAFF. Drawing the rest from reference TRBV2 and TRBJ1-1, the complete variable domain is EPEVTQTPSHQVTQMGQEVILRCVPISNHLYFYWYRQILGQKVEFLVSFYNNEISEKSEIFDDQFSVERPDGSNFTLKIRSTKLEDSAMYFCASVLVNTEAFFGQGTRLTVV.